This entry is about one TCR beta chain. The target of this receptor is not known. No qualities accompany the bases; no much larger clone lies one base away. The data were taken from a study of blood T cell repertoires in COVID-19 (dated by TCRdb to the early 2020s). With respect to the entire study: Samples covering the acute and convalescent phases of COVID-19 were provided by collaborators in the United States, Italy and Spain. The prospective study material was composed of cDNA or gDNA derived from T cells, B-cell-depleted T cells, or PBMCs. The repertoires were released in a freely available public database intended as a resource for research on the immune response to SARS-CoV-2. The samples were drawn from two sources: the first 160 participants of the ongoing ImmuneRACE study, and 950 to 1,500 subjects contributed by 6 global collaborators. The sample metadata nearly always contained a de-identified subject ID, COVID-19 status, age in years and sex. Deeply sampled blood TCRbeta repertoires from subjects exposed to, actively infected with, or recovered from COVID-19 were included in the dataset. Where HLA class I and class II types were available, the types were taken from metadata supplied by the sample provider, not from assay-based typing. Study-wide conclusions, independent of this receptor: How much clinical and demographic metadata was included differed by source and by participant, and the metadata was provided uncurated.

The collaborating institutions used their own protocols to collect whole blood in K2EDTA tubes. For TCRbeta analysis, collaborators shipped samples as frozen whole blood, isolated PBMCs, or DNA extracted from either of those sample types. The immunoSEQ Assay, a bias-controlled multiplex PCR, was used to amplify TCRbeta CDR3 regions from genomic DNA. Per the source publication's procedure: The number of nucleated cells in each sample was estimated from the amplification of reference gene primers within the assay. To quantify the absolute abundance of each unique TCRbeta CDR3 rearrangement, sequence reads were collapsed and filtered. For each sample, productive Simpson clonality was calculated by taking the square root of Simpson's diversity index across productive rearrangements. The table comes from immuneACCESS by way of TCRdb, which keeps in-frame sequences with V and J called. Part of the clones is missing from these tables; in studies checked, under half for an unresolved V gene and the rest for unknown reasons. Clone size and V and J calls were adopted from that table, with D and trimming inferred from the DNA. This sample gives 140,000 to 150,000 clones in total; approximately 91% of them show up just once. The ten biggest clones cover 2% to 2.5% of the sample.

V is pared back by 0 bases and J by 8 bases, with 12 bases lying between the germline termini. According to the germline V gene, CDR1 reads SGHRS and CDR2 reads YFSETQ. The CDR3 covers 14 residues, taking in both the cysteine and the phenylalanine. Only the CDR3 region is kept as DNA, spanning 42 bases read in frame from base 1. The V and J genes are TRBV5-1 and TRBJ2-1, with TRBD1 tentatively as D gene (6 bases match). The clonotype comes from a human donor in a cohort sampled during active COVID-19. Sequencing was done on a sample of peripheral blood. The CDR3 reads CASSLGQGWDEQFF. The DNA sequence reads TGCGCCAGCAGCTTGGGTCAGGGGTGGGATGAGCAGTTCTTC.